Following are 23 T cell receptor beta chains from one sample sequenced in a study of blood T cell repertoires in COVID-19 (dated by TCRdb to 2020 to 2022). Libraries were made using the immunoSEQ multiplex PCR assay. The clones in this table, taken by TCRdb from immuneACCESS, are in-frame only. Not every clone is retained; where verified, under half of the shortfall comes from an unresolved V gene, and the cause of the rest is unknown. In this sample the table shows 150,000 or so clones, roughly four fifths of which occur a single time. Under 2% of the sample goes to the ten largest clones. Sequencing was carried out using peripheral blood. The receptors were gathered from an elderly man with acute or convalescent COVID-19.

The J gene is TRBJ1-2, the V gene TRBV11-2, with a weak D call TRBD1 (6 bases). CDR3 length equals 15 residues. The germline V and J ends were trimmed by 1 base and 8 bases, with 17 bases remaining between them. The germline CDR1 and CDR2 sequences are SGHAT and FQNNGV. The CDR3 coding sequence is TGTGCCAGCAGCTTAGCGGAAACAGGGATTGGAGGCTACACCTTC. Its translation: CASSLAETGIGGYTF.

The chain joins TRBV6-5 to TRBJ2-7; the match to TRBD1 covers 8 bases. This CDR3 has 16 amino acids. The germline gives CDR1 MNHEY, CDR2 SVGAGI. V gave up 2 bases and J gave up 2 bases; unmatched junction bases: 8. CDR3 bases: TGTGCCAGCAGTTACCAGGGGGCAGGGGTGGCCTACGAGCAGTACTTC. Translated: CASSYQGAGVAYEQYF.

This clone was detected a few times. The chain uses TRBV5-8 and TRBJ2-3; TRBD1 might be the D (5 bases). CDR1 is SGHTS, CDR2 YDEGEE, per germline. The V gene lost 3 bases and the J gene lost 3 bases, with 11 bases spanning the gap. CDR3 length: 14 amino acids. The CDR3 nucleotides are TGTGCCAGCAGCTGGTCCAGGGCAACAGATACGCAGTATTTT. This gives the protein CASSWSRATDTQYF.

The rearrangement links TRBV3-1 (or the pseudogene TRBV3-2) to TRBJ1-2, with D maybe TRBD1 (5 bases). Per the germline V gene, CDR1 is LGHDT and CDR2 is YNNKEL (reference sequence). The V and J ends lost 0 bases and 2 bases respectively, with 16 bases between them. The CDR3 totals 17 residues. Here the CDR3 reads CASSQDLGRGQNYGYTF. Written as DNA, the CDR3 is TGTGCCAGCAGCCAAGATTTGGGGAGGGGCCAAAACTATGGCTACACCTTC.

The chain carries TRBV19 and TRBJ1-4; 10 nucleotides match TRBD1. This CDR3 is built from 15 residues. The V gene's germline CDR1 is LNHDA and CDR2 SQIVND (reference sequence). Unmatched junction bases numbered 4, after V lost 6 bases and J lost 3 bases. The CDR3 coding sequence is TGTGCCAGTAGCCTTGGGACAGGGGCTAATGAAAAACTGTTTTTT. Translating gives CASSLGTGANEKLFF.

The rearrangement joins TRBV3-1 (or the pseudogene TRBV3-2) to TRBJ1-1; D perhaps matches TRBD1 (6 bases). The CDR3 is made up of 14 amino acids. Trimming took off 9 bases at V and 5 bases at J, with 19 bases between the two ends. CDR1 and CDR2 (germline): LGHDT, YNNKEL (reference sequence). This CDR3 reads CASAKQGVRTEAFF. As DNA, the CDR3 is TGTGCCAGTGCTAAACAGGGAGTGAGGACTGAAGCTTTCTTT.

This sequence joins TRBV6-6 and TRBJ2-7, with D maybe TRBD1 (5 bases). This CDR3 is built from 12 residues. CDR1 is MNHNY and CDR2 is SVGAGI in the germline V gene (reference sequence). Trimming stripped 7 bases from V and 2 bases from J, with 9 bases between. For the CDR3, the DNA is TGTGCCAGCAACGACAGAACCTACGAGCAGTACTTC. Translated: CASNDRTYEQYF.

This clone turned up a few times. The CDR3 DNA follows: TGCGCCAGCAGCCCGCCGACTAGCGGGGGGAACGGGGAGCTGTTTTTT. It yields the protein CASSPPTSGGNGELFF. This sequence joins TRBV4-1 and TRBJ2-2; 13 nucleotides agree with TRBD2. CDR3 length equals 16 residues. Germline CDR1 is MGHRA and CDR2 is YSYEKL. J lost 7 bases, V lost 4 bases, and 6 bases had no gene match.

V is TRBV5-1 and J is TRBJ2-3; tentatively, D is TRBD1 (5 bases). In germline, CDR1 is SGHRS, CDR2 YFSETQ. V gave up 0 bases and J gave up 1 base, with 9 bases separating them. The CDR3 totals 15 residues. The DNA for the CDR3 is TGCGCCAGCAGCTTGGTCGACAGTGGCACAGATACGCAGTATTTT. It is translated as CASSLVDSGTDTQYF.

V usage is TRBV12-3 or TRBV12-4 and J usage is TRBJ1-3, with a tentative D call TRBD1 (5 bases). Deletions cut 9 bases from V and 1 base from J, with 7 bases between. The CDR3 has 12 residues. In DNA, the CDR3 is TGTGCCAGGCGGGGGTCTGGAAACACCATATATTTT. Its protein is CARRGSGNTIYF.

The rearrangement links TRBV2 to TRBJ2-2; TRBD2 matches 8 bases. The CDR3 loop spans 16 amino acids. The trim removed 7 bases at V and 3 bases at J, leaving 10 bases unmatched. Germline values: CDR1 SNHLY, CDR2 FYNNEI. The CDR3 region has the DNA TGTGCCAGCACCTCTGGGGCGGGGGGATACACCGGGGAGCTGTTTTTT. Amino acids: CASTSGAGGYTGELFF.

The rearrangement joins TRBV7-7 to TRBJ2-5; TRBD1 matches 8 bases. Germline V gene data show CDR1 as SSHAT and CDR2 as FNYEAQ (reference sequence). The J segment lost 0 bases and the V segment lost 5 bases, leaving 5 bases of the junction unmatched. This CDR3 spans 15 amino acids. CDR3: CASSPHRGNQETQYF. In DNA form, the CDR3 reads TGTGCCAGCAGCCCCCACAGGGGGAACCAAGAGACCCAGTACTTC.

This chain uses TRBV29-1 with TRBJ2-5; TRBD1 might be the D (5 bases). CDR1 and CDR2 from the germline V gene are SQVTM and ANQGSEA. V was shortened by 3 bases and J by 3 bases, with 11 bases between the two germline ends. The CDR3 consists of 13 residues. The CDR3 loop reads CSVDLGREETQYF. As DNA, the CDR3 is TGCAGCGTTGATTTGGGCAGGGAAGAGACCCAGTACTTC.

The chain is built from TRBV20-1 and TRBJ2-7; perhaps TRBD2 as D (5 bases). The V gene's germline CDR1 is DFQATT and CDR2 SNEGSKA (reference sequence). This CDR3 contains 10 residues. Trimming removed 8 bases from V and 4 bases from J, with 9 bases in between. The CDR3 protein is CSIRGYEQYV. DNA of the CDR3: TGCAGTATTCGCGGGTACGAGCAGTACGTC.

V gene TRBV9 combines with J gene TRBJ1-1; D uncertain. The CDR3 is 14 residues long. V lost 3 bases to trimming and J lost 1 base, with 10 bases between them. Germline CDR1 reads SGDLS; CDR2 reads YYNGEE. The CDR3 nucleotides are TGTGCCAGCAGCGCAACAGTGCAGAACACTGAAGCTTTCTTT. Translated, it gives CASSATVQNTEAFF.

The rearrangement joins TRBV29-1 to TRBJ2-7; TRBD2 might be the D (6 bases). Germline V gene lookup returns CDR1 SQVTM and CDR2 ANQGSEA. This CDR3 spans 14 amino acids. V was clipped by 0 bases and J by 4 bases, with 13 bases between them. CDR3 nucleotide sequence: TGCAGCGTTGAAGATCGTGGGCGGGAATACGAGCAGTACGTC. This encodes CSVEDRGREYEQYV.

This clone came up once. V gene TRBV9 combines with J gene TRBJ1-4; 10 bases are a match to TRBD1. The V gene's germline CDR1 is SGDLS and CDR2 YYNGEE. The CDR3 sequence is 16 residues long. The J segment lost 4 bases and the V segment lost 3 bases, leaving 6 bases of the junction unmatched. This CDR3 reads CASSGGQGRLNEKLFF. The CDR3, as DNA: TGTGCCAGCAGCGGGGGACAGGGGCGCCTTAATGAAAAACTGTTTTTT. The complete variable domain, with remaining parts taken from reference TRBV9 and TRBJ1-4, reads DSGVTQTPKHLITATGQRVTLRCSPRSGDLSVYWYQQSLDQGLQFLIQYYNGEERAKGNILERFSAQQFPDLHSELNLSSLELGDSALYFCASSGGQGRLNEKLFFGSGTQLSVL.

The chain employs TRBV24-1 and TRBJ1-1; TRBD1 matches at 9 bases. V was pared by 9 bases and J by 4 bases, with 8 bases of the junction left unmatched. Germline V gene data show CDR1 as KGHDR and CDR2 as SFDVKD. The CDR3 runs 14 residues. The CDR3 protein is CATRQGGSGTEAFF. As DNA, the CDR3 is TGTGCCACCCGACAGGGGGGGTCGGGCACTGAAGCTTTCTTT.

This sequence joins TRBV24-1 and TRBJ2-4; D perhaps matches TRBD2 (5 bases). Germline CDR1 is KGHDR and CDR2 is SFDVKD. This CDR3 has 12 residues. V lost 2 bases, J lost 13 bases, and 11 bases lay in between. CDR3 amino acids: CATSDSLANQYF. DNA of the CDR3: TGTGCCACCAGTGATTCCCTAGCTAACCAGTACTTC.

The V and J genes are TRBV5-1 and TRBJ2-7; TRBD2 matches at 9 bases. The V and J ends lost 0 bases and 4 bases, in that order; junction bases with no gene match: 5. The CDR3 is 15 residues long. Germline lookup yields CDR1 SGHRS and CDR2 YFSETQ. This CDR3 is CASSLGLAELYEQYF. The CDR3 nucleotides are TGCGCCAGCAGCTTGGGACTAGCGGAGTTATACGAGCAGTACTTC. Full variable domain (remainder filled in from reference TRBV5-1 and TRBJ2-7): KAGVTQTPRYLIKTRGQQVTLSCSPISGHRSVSWYQQTPGQGLQFLFEYFSETQRNKGNFPGRFSGRQFSNSRSEMNVSTLELGDSALYLCASSLGLAELYEQYFGPGTRLTVT.

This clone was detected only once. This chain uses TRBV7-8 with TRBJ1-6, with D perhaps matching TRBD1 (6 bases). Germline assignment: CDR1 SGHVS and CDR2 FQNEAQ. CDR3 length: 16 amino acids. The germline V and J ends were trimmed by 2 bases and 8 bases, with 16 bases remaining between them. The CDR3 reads CASSLIEGGLDSPLHF. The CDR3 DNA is TGTGCCAGCAGCTTAATCGAGGGGGGACTAGATTCACCCCTCCACTTT.

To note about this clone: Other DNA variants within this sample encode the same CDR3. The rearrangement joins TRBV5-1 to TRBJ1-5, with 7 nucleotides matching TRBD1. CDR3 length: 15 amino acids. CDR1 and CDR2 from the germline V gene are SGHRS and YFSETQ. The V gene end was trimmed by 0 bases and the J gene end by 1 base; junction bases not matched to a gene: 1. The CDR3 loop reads CASSLGGQSNQPQHF. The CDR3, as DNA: TGCGCCAGCAGCTTGGGGGGACAGAGCAATCAGCCCCAGCATTTT.

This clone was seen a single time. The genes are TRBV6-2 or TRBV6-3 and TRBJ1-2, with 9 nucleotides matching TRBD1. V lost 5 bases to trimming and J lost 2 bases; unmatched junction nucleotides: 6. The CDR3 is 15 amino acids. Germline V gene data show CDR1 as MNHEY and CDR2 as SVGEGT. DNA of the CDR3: TGTGCCAGCAGTCATACCGGGACAGGGAACTATGGCTACACCTTC. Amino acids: CASSHTGTGNYGYTF.